Sequencing of this TCR beta chain was carried out in a study of T cells in Graves' hyperthyroidism and ophthalmopathy. Overall study findings and caveats: Blood samples included most of the expanded thyroid clonotypes exceeding 0.001. Using 13 V-J features, a model discriminated ophthalmopathy from stable hyperthyroidism.

Regions amplified from RNA transcripts were the TCR beta CDR3 regions. Carried out on the TCR CDR3, a first-round RT-PCR used the HTBI primer set. TCRdb independently ran MiXCR on the multiplex PCR reads; one entry per CDR3 protein. The sample records roughly 710,000 distinct CDR3 sequences, over 35% being singletons. Germline CDR1 and CDR2: WSHSY and SAAADI. Termini included, the CDR3 measures 8 amino acids. Details on this clonotype: Its target is not known. In this CDR3 the conserved last residue, phenylalanine or tryptophan, is missing, so a read error is likely. No DNA is shown, since the ends of the CDR3 on it are uncertain; the CDR3 is the one TCRdb lists.

The material sequenced was blood. The J gene is TRBJ2-7, the V gene TRBV10-2; TRBD2, as called in the table, went unchecked against the DNA. The sequence derives from a woman in her forties with Graves' hyperthyroidism. The CDR3 sequence is CASSDLAG.